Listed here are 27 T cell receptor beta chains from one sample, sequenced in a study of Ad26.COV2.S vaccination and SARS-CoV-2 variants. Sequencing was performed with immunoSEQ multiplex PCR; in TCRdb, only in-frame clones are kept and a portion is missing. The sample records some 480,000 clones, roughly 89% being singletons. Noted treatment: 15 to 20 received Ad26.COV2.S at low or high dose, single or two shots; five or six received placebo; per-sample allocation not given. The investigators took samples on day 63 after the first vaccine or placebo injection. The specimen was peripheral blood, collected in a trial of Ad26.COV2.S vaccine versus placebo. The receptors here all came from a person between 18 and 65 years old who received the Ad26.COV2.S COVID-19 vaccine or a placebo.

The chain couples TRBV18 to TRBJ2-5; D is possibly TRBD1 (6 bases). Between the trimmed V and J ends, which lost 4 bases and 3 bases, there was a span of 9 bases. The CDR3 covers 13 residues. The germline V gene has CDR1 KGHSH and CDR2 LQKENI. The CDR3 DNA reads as TGTGCCAGCTCACTCAACAGGGAAGAGACCCAGTACTTC. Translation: CASSLNREETQYF.

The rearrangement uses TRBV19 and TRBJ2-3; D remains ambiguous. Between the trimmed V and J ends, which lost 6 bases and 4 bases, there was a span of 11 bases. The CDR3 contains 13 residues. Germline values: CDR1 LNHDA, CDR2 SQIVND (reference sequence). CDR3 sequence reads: CASSELRADTQYF. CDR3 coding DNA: TGTGCCAGTAGCGAATTACGCGCAGATACGCAGTATTTT.

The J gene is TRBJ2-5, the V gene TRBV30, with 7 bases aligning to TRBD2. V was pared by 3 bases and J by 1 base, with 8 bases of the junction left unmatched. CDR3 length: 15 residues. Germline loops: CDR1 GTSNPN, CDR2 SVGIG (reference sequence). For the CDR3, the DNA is TGTGCCTGGAGGCCTAGTGGGGGGGGCCAAGAGACCCAGTACTTC. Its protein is CAWRPSGGGQETQYF. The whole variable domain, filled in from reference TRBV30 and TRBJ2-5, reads SQTIHQWPATLVQPVGSPLSLECTVEGTSNPNLYWYRQAAGRGLQLLFYSVGIGQISSEVPQNLSASRPQDRQFILSSKKLLLSDSGFYLCAWRPSGGGQETQYFGPGTRLLVL.

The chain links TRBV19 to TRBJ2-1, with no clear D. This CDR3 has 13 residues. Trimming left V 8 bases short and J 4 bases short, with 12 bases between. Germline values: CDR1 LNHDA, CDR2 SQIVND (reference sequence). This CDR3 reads CASGTDNYNEQFF. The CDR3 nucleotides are TGTGCCAGTGGAACGGATAATTACAATGAGCAGTTCTTC.

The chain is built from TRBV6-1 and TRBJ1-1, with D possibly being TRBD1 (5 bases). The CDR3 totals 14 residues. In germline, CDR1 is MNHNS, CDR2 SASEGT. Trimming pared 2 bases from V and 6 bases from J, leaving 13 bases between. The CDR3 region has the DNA TGTGCCAGCAGTGAAACTAGGGGTTCCGCTGAAGCTTTCTTT. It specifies CASSETRGSAEAFF.

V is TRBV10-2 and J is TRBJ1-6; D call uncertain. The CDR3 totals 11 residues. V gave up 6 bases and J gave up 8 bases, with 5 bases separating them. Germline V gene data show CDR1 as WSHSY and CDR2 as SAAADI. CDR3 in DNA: TGCGCCAGCAGGGGCGATTCACCCCTCCACTTT. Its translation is CASRGDSPLHF.

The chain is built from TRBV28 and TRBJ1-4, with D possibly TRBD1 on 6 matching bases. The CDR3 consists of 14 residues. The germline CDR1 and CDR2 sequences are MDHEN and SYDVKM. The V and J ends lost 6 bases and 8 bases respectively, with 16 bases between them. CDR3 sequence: CASRQDRLGEKLFF. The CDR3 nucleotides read TGTGCCAGCAGACAAGACAGGCTAGGGGAAAAACTGTTTTTT.

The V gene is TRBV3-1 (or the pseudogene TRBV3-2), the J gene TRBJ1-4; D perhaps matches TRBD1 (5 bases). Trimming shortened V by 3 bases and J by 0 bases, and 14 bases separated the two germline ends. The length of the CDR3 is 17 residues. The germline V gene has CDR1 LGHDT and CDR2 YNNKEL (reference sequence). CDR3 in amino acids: CASSHGGRFATNEKLFF. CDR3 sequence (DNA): TGTGCCAGCAGCCATGGGGGAAGGTTCGCAACTAATGAAAAACTGTTTTTT.

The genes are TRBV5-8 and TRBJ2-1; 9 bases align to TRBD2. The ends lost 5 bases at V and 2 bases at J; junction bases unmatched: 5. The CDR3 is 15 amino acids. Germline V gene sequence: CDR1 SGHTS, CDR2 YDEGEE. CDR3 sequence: CASRPGTSTYNEQFF. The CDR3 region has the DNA TGTGCCAGCAGACCCGGGACTAGCACCTACAATGAGCAGTTCTTC.

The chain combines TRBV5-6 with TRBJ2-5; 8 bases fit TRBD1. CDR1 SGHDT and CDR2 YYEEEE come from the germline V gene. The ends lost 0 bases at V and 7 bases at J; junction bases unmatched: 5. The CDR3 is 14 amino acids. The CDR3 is CASSLGTGRGTQYF. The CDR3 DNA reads TGTGCCAGCAGCTTGGGGACAGGGCGCGGGACCCAGTACTTC.

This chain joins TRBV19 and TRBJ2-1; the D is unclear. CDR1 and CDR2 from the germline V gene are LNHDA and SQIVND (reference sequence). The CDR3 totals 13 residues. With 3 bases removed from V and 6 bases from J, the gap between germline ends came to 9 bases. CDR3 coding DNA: TGTGCCAGTAGTATGCTCCGAGGCAATGAGCAGTTCTTC. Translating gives CASSMLRGNEQFF.

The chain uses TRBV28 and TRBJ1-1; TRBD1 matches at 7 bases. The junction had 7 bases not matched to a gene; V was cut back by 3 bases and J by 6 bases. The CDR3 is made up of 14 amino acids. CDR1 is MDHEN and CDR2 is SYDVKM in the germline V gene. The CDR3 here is CASSFGQASAEAFF. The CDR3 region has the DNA TGTGCCAGCAGTTTCGGACAGGCTTCGGCTGAAGCTTTCTTT.

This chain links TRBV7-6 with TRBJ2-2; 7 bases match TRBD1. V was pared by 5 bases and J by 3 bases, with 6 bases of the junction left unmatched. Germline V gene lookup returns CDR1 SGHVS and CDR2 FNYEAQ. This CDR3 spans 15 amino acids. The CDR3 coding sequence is TGTGCCAGCAGCCTGGGGACAGCACACACCGGGGAGCTGTTTTTT. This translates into CASSLGTAHTGELFF. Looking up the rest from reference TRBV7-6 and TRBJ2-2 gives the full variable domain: GAGVSQSPRYKVTKRGQDVALRCDPISGHVSLYWYRQALGQGPEFLTYFNYEAQQDKSGLPNDRFSAERPEGSISTLTIQRTEQRDSAMYRCASSLGTAHTGELFFGEGSRLTVL.

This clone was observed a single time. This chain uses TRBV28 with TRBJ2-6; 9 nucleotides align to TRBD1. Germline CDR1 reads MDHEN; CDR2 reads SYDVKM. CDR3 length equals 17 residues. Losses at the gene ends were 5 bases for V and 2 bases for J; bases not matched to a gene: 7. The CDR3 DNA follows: TGTGCCAGCAGTGCCCAAACAGGGGGCGCTGGGGCCAACGTCCTGACTTTC. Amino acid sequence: CASSAQTGGAGANVLTF.

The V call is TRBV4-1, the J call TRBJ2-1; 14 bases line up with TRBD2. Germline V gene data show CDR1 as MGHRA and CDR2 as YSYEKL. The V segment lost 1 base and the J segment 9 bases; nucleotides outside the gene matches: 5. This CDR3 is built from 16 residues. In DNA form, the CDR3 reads TGCGCCAGCAGCCAAGGGGGGACTAGCGGGAGAGCTGAGCAGTTCTTC. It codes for CASSQGGTSGRAEQFF.

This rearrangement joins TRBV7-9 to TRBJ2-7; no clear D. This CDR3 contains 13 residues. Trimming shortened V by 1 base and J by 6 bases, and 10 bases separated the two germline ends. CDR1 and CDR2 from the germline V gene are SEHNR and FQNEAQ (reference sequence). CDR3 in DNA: TGTGCCAGCAGCTTAGATGCAGGTCGCGAGCAGTACTTC. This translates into CASSLDAGREQYF.

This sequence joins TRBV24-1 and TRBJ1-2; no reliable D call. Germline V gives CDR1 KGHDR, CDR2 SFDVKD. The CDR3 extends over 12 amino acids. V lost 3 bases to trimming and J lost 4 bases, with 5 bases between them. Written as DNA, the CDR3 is TGTGCCACCAGTGATGGGGTCTATGGCTACACCTTC. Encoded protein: CATSDGVYGYTF.

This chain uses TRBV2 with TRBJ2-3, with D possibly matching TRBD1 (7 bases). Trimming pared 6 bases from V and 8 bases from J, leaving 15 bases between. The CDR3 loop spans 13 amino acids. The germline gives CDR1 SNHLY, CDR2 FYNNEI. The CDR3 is CASSLAGGGTQYF. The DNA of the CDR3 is TGTGCCAGCAGCCTAGCAGGGGGAGGTACGCAGTATTTT.

CDR3 sequence reads: CASSLSTPGDTQYF. For the CDR3, the DNA is TGTGCCAGCAGTCTCTCCACCCCGGGAGATACGCAGTATTTT. The chain has TRBV6-5 and TRBJ2-3; D not certain. Trimming removed 5 bases from V and 5 bases from J, with 14 bases in between. The germline V gene has CDR1 MNHEY and CDR2 SVGAGI. The CDR3 contains 14 residues.

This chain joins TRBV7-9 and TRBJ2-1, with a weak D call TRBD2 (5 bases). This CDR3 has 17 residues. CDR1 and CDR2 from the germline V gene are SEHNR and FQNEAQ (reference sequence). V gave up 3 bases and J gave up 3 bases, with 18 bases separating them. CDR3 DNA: TGTGCCAGCAGCTTGAAACGGACTCTGAATTACTACAATGAGCAGTTCTTC. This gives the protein CASSLKRTLNYYNEQFF.

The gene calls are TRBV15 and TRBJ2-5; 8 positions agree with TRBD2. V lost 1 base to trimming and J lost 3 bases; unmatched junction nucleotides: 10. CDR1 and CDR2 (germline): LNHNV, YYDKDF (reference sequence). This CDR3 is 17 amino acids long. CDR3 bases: TGTGCCACCAGCAGAGTATCCGGCGGGAGGAGAGAAGAGACCCAGTACTTC. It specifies CATSRVSGGRREETQYF.

CDR3 DNA: TGTGCCACCAGTGATTTTGGGGGAAAGGAGACCCAGTACTTC. Its translation: CATSDFGGKETQYF. This sequence joins TRBV24-1 and TRBJ2-5; tentatively, D is TRBD1 or TRBD2 (5 bases each). Trimming cost V 1 base and J 5 bases, with 10 bases left between them. The CDR3 totals 14 residues. Germline V CDR1 and CDR2: KGHDR, SFDVKD.

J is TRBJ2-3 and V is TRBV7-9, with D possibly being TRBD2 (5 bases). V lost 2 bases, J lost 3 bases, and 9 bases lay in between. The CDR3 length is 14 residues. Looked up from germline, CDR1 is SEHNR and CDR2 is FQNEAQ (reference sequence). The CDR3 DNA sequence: TGTGCCAGCAGCTTATCCAGGAGGACAGATACGCAGTATTTT. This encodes CASSLSRRTDTQYF.

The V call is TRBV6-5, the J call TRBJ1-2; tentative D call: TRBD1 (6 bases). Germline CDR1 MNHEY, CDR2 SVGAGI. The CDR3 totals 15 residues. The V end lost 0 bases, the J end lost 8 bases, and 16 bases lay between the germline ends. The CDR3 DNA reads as TGTGCCAGCAGTTACTCCCCCGGGGGCGCGGGAGGCTACACCTTC. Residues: CASSYSPGGAGGYTF.

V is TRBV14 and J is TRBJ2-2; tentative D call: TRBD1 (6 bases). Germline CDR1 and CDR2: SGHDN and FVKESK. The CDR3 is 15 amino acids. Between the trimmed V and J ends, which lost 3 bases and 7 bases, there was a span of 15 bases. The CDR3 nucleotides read TGTGCCAGCAGCCAGATCACAGGGTTCGGCGGGGAGCTGTTTTTT. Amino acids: CASSQITGFGGELFF.

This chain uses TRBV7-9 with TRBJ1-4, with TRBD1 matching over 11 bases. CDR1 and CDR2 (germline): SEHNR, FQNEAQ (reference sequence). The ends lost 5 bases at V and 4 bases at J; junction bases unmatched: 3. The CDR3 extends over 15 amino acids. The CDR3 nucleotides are TGTGCCAGCAGCCCGGGGACAGGGGGTAATGAAAAACTGTTTTTT. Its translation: CASSPGTGGNEKLFF.

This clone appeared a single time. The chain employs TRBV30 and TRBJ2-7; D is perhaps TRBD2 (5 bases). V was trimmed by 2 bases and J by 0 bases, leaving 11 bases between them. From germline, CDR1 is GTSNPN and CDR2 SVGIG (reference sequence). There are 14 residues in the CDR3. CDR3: CAWSTGNPSYEQYF. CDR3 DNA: TGTGCCTGGAGTACCGGGAACCCCTCCTACGAGCAGTACTTC.